This T cell receptor (beta chain) was captured in a study of T cell repertoires in cytomegalovirus infection. Study at large: From public TCR beta signatures came an indication of both CMV infection and matching HLA type.

CDR1 LNHDA and CDR2 SQIVND come from the germline V gene (reference sequence). Trimming cost V 0 bases and J 2 bases, with 4 bases left between them. The CDR3 consists of 13 residues. Findings and caveats of the study: Cumulated frequencies of public TCR beta families served to identify carriers of CMV plus the relevant HLA. Dominant in the ex vivo response were TCR beta clonotypes restricted by HLA-C and specific for CMV.

This clonotype was observed at least ten times. Its target is unknown. TCRdb processed the reads anew with MiXCR; each CDR3 protein has one entry. The table has roughly 500,000 distinct CDR3 sequences, over 9% seen once; the top ten hold 10%. The chain couples TRBV19 to TRBJ1-2; D gene ambiguous. The TCR originated in a human donor in good health (CMV status not recorded). Some clones in this sample may be carry-over from other donors' samples. Sample: PBMCs. CDR3: CASSIDLNYGYTF. Written as DNA, the CDR3 is TGTGCCAGTAGTATAGATCTAAACTATGGCTACACCTTC.